This paragraph reports one TCR beta chain. These data come from a study of control samples from healthy donors and cancer patients. Profiling relied on immunoSEQ multiplex PCR, and the TCRdb table lists in-frame clones only, not all of them. The repertoire holds 150,000 to 200,000 clones, with 80% to 95% as singletons. Germline V gene lookup returns CDR1 MGHRA and CDR2 YSYEKL. This CDR3 comprises 17 residues. After removal of 4 bases from V and 0 bases from J, the junction contained 8 bases not matched to a gene. J is TRBJ1-1 and V is TRBV4-1; 10 nucleotides match TRBD1. The source of this sequence is a woman under 40 in good health. The sequenced sample consisted of blood. CDR3 region: CASSRPTGGEMNTEAFF. DNA for the CDR3: TGCGCCAGCAGCCGCCCGACAGGGGGCGAGATGAACACTGAAGCTTTCTTT.